The present entry profiles one T cell receptor (beta chain) with its context. Its antigen is not known. This sample stems from a study of cytomegalovirus exposure and HLA in healthy donors. 13 Jbeta primers and 60 Vbeta primers were used for the PCR. The table came from immunoSEQ multiplex PCR; TCRdb's copy has only in-frame clones and leaves some out. The data hold some 150,000 clones, with 80% to 85% observed a single time. Study conclusions and caveats: In a later analysis, V- and J-gene trimming of beta chains associated with a DCLRE1C missense variant, replicated independently. Immune exposure information available was restricted to CMV serostatus.

The TCR comes from a woman aged 18-29 years in good health and CMV-seronegative. Source material: PBMCs.

The CDR3 region has the DNA TGCGCCAGCAGCCAAGATTTTTCGCCAGGGAAGTACAATGAGCAGTTCTTC. As protein: CASSQDFSPGKYNEQFF. V usage is TRBV4-1 and J usage is TRBJ2-1, with a possible D match to TRBD1 (5 bases). This CDR3 spans 17 amino acids. Germline V gene lookup returns CDR1 MGHRA and CDR2 YSYEKL. V lost 0 bases to trimming and J lost 4 bases, with 16 bases between them.